This record looks at one TCR beta chain sequence and its context. This clone has a handful of counts. Its antigen is unknown. The input lacks base qualities; no much larger clone sits a single base away. Libraries were made using the immunoSEQ multiplex PCR assay. Adaptive Biotechnologies carried out high-throughput TCR-beta CDR3 sequencing of genomic DNA for most patients. Per the source publication's procedure: TCR sequencing data were retrieved from Adaptive's ImmunoSEQ software for 15 to 20 patients, whereas a few other patients were processed with MiXCR and VDJtools. CDR3 nucleotide sequences shared by donor and recipient were removed because the origin of these sequences could not be assigned. To count as alloreactive, a clone needed at least 2-fold expansion over unstimulated cells and a minimum CFSE-low frequency of 0.002% (template counts) or 0.001% (read counts). Clones detected in sequenced pre-transplant spleen, lymph node, or MLR CFSE-low populations of the donor or recipient were defined as mappable. The cumulative frequency of alloreactive clones was calculated as a percentage of all sequences, weighted by copy number. TCRdb's version of the immuneACCESS table is confined to in-frame rearrangements and falls short of the full clone set. An unresolved V gene accounts for under half of the shortfall where checked; the remainder is of unknown origin. That table is the source of V, J and clone size, and D and trimming were worked out from the DNA. The sample profile shows roughly 62,000 clones; around 90% of them were found once. The ten largest account for under 3% of the sample.

This sample was taken from a study of graft-versus-host responses after intestinal transplantation (dated by TCRdb to about 2021). Some background on the complete study: Multivisceral, liver-intestinal, or isolated intestinal transplants were received by the recipients. All recipients received anti-thymocyte globulin induction followed by maintenance tacrolimus and steroids for 3 to 4 years. The cohort enrolled about two dozen intestinal transplant recipients, one of whom was a retransplant, and 3 patients without pretransplant specimens were excluded. Alloreactive clones were identified by sequencing pre-transplant mixed lymphocyte reaction products and comparing them with unstimulated pre-transplant donor and recipient T cells. Rather than going through the commercial service, samples from three later patients were sequenced in-house on an Illumina MiSeq and processed with MiXCR. After intestinal transplantation, graft-versus-host and host-versus-graft alloreactive T cell clones in the graft, circulation and bone marrow were tracked using bulk TCR-beta CDR3 sequencing. A peak of at least 4% donor T cells among recipient peripheral blood mononuclear cells was the definition used for donor T cell macrochimerism. The paper as a whole reports these results and caveats: In the allografts of patients with donor T cell macrochimerism, GvH to HvG T cell clonal ratios were high. GvH clones turned up in recipient bone marrow, with some appearing earlier in ileal mucosa or blood, a pattern consistent with an intestinal mucosal origin. Early after transplant, declines in HvG clones were associated with peak levels of circulating GvH clones. The conclusions were limited by the relatively low number and heterogeneity of the intestinal transplant patients.

In the first month after transplant, blood samples were collected up to 4 times, and after that at least monthly when available. From cysteine to phenylalanine, the CDR3 is 13 amino acids long. Left in the record is the CDR3 DNA by itself, 39 bases read in frame from the first base. Germline trimming amounts to 3 bases on V and 13 bases on J, with 9 as the count of junction bases outside the gene matches. The germline V gene (reference sequence) supplies CDR1 MNHEY and CDR2 SMNVEV. The specimen was PBMCs, collected about 120 days after intestinal transplantation. The receptor was derived from a human patient who received an intestinal transplant, so some T cells may come from the graft donor. The rearrangement joined TRBV27 to TRBJ2-7, with 10 junctional bases fitting TRBD1. CDR3 protein: CASSFSGTGVIYF. The DNA is as follows: TGTGCCAGCAGTTTTTCCGGGACAGGGGTAATCTACTTC.